This T cell receptor (beta chain) was recovered during a study of Graves' ophthalmopathy and Graves' hyperthyroidism. Study results and limitations: Ophthalmopathy could be told apart from stable hyperthyroidism by a 13-signature model (around 85% sensitivity, approximately 81% specificity).

The CDR3 contains 13 residues. Looked up from germline, CDR1 is SGHNT and CDR2 is YENEEA. V lost 5 bases and J 3 bases, leaving 8 bases between the germline ends. Amplification of the TCR beta CDR3 regions used RNA transcripts (as template). After a first-round RT-PCR with HTBI primers, a second-round multiplex PCR was run. MiXCR, run by TCRdb on the multiplex PCR reads, gives a single entry per CDR3 protein. This sample has more than 1,000,000 distinct CDR3 sequences, with 35% to 45% found just once. This clonotype was observed at least ten times. Its antigen remains unidentified. Hyperthyroidism cases were recent diagnoses of under 2 months' duration in people aged 18 to 65. Excluded were patients with other autoimmune diseases, uncontrolled infections, pregnancy or lactation. Thyroid ultrasound, orbital computed tomography, TRAb, serum thyroxine and clinical symptoms formed the basis of diagnosis.

The source of this sequence is an adult man with Graves' hyperthyroidism. Sequenced material: peripheral blood or thyroid tissue (not recorded which). The chain has TRBV11-3 and TRBJ1-3, with a possible D match to TRBD1 (5 bases). The CDR3 loop reads CASSGDRGNTIYF. The CDR3 DNA sequence: TGTGCCAGCAGCGGGGACCGTGGAAACACCATATATTTT. Full variable domain (remainder filled in from reference TRBV11-3 and TRBJ1-3): EAGVVQSPRYKIIEKKQPVAFWCNPISGHNTLYWYLQNLGQGPELLIRYENEEAVDDSQLPKDRFSAERLKGVDSTLKIQPAELGDSAVYLCASSGDRGNTIYFGEGSWLTVV.